The entry below describes one TCR beta chain. Its antigen is currently unknown. The data derive from a study of OX40 agonist ivuxolimab in advanced cancers. Study details: Prior therapy, whether anti-PD-1, anti-PD-L1 or anti-CTLA-4, was allowed, and roughly 40% had some. Three patients, one with hepatocellular carcinoma and two with cutaneous melanoma, achieved partial responses.

General study results and limits: CD4+ and CD8+ T cells in blood underwent clonal expansion by week 6 at 0.1 to 3.0 mg/kg.

Sequenced by immunoSEQ multiplex PCR; TCRdb stores in-frame clones only, minus some. The profile shows fewer than 90,000 clones, 86% of them singletons. Individuals having autoimmune disease history or systemic immunosuppression were not enrolled. CDR3 length equals 15 residues. Germline V lookup: CDR1 MNHNS, CDR2 SASEGT. Germline trimming cut 5 bases from V and 6 bases from J; bases unmatched to any gene: 9. The receptor was derived from an adult with an advanced solid tumor such as melanoma, head and neck, liver or kidney cancer. The V call is TRBV6-1, the J call TRBJ1-5, with TRBD1 matching 8 bases. The sample in question was CD4+ or CD8+ T cells sorted from blood, obtained in a trial of the OX40 agonist ivuxolimab. CDR3 region: CASSTGTGSRQPQHF. As DNA, the CDR3 is TGTGCCAGCAGTACCGGGACAGGCTCTCGTCAGCCCCAGCATTTT.